These T cell receptor beta chains were read from a single sample in a study of T cells after yellow fever vaccination. TCRdb passed the 5' RACE reads through MiXCR, listing each CDR3 protein once. The sample carries roughly 79,000 distinct CDR3 sequences, 7.3% recorded once. The sample consisted of CD8+ T cells sorted from PBMCs, taken 10 to 11 days after the first yellow fever vaccination. Receptors were obtained from a man aged 18 to 29 who received the YFV17D yellow fever vaccine. Each CDR3 is given with its conserved first and last residue. Fields, in order: J gene, clone size, V gene, D gene, CDR3 protein, CDR3 DNA. D genes are given only for firm matches. Size values are once, few and many counts, or a class for expanded clones, and some rows have none.

>TRBJ1-6|many|TRBV27|-
CASSFREASNSPLHF
TGTGCCAGCAGTTTCCGGGAAGCATCAAATTCACCCCTCCACTTT
>TRBJ1-5|many|TRBV6-2/TRBV6-3|-
CASSPGGGESDQPQHF
TGTGCCAGCAGCCCCGGGGGGGGCGAGAGCGATCAGCCCCAGCATTTT
>TRBJ2-1|many|TRBV7-8|TRBD1
CASSLPQGQGSYNEQFF
TGTGCCAGCAGCTTACCACAGGGACAGGGATCCTACAATGAGCAGTTCTTC
>TRBJ2-3|-|TRBV7-9|-
CASSPSFPTAEDTQYF
TGTGCCAGCAGCCCGTCCTTTCCCACGGCCGAAGATACGCAGTATTTT
>TRBJ2-7|many|TRBV7-2|TRBD2
CASSGGRGGYEQYF
TGTGCCAGCAGTGGGGGTCGGGGGGGATACGAGCAGTACTTC
>TRBJ2-3|-|TRBV4-3|-
CASSLWGGASDTQYF
TGCGCCAGCAGCCTATGGGGGGGGGCGTCAGATACGCAGTATTTT
>TRBJ2-5|-|TRBV7-9|TRBD2
CASSFYLADQETQYF
TGTGCCAGCAGCTTCTACCTAGCGGACCAAGAGACCCAGTACTTC
>TRBJ1-6|few|TRBV6-5|-
CASSYDVGAGNSPLHF
TGTGCCAGCAGTTACGATGTAGGAGCAGGGAATTCACCCCTCCACTTT
>TRBJ1-4|many|TRBV9|-
CASSEDGGQLFF
TGTGCCAGCAGCGAGGATGGAGGACAACTGTTTTTT
>TRBJ2-2|many|TRBV7-8|TRBD2
CASSLVLAGTNTGELFF
TGTGCCAGCAGCTTAGTCCTAGCGGGGACGAACACCGGGGAGCTGTTTTTT
>TRBJ2-7|-|TRBV5-6|-
CASSVAGWANEQYF
TGTGCCAGCAGCGTCGCAGGGTGGGCGAACGAGCAGTACTTC
>TRBJ1-1|-|TRBV5-1|-
CASIRGSVLSGLTEAFF
TGCGCCAGCATCCGTGGATCAGTATTGTCGGGGTTGACTGAAGCTTTCTTT
>TRBJ1-6|-|TRBV5-5|-
CASSFWSGTLNSPLHF
TGTGCCAGCAGCTTCTGGTCCGGGACACTTAATTCACCCCTCCACTTT
>TRBJ1-1|many|TRBV11-1|-
CASSPRSTEAFF
TGTGCCAGCAGCCCCCGCTCCACTGAAGCTTTCTTT
>TRBJ1-5|-|TRBV7-8|-
CASSGNQPQHF
TGTGCCAGCAGTGGAAATCAGCCCCAGCATTTT
>TRBJ2-2|-|TRBV24-1|-
CATSDPLTGELFF
TGTGCCACCAGTGATCCGCTCACCGGGGAGCTGTTTTTT
>TRBJ2-7|few|TRBV4-1|-
CASSPPGLPYEQYF
TGCGCCAGCAGCCCACCGGGCCTCCCCTACGAGCAGTACTTC
>TRBJ1-6|-|TRBV4-3|TRBD1
CASSQETPRQGQYNSPLHF
TGCGCCAGCAGCCAAGAGACCCCCAGACAGGGGCAGTATAATTCACCCCTCCACTTT
>TRBJ1-2|few|TRBV19|TRBD1
CASRQGRGYTF
TGTGCCAGTAGACAGGGGCGCGGCTACACCTTC
>TRBJ1-2|many|TRBV21-1|-
CASSKLRVDYGYTF
TGTGCCAGCAGCAAACTGAGGGTCGACTATGGCTACACCTTC
>TRBJ2-3|few|TRBV12-3/TRBV12-4|TRBD1
CASSWTGGSDTQYF
TGTGCCAGCAGTTGGACAGGGGGCTCAGATACGCAGTATTTT
>TRBJ2-7|many|TRBV7-8|-
CASSWNLEQYF
TGTGCCAGCAGCTGGAATTTAGAGCAGTACTTC
>TRBJ2-7|-|TRBV7-8|TRBD1
CASSGGTGGHEQYF
TGTGCCAGCAGCGGGGGGACAGGGGGGCACGAGCAGTACTTC
>TRBJ1-4|-|TRBV5-5|-
CASSPRERKTINEKLFF
TGTGCCAGCAGCCCACGAGAACGGAAGACGATTAATGAAAAACTGTTTTTT
>TRBJ2-3|many|TRBV10-3|TRBD2
CAIASGGDTDTQYF
TGTGCCATAGCAAGCGGGGGGGACACAGATACGCAGTATTTT
>TRBJ2-3|many|TRBV20-1|TRBD2
CSARDWLAGEDTQYF
TGCAGTGCTAGAGATTGGCTAGCGGGGGAAGATACGCAGTATTTT
>TRBJ2-7|many|TRBV20-1|-
CSARDAQKSFYEQYF
TGCAGTGCTAGAGATGCCCAGAAATCTTTCTACGAGCAGTACTTC
>TRBJ1-1|few|TRBV7-8|-
CASSLGRNLNTEAFF
TGTGCCAGCAGCTTAGGGCGGAATTTGAACACTGAAGCTTTCTTT
>TRBJ1-2|many|TRBV29-1|-
CSVIKQGSLYGYTF
TGCAGCGTGATAAAACAGGGTTCCCTCTATGGCTACACCTTC
>TRBJ1-5|many|TRBV12-3/TRBV12-4|TRBD1
CASRWDSDQPQHF
TGTGCCAGCAGATGGGACAGTGATCAGCCCCAGCATTTT
>TRBJ2-5|-|TRBV5-1|-
CASSPLGGRQETQYF
TGCGCCAGCAGCCCCTTGGGGGGTAGGCAAGAGACCCAGTACTTC
>TRBJ1-1|many|TRBV20-1|TRBD1
CSARDWAVQGDVGGAFF
TGCAGTGCTAGAGATTGGGCAGTGCAGGGGGACGTGGGGGGAGCTTTCTTT
>TRBJ1-1|few|TRBV7-9|TRBD1
CASRSRDRGFTEAFF
TGTGCCAGCAGAAGCCGGGACAGGGGCTTCACTGAAGCTTTCTTT
>TRBJ2-3|many|TRBV2|TRBD2
CASSGLAGSGDTQYF
TGTGCCAGCAGTGGCCTAGCGGGATCGGGCGATACGCAGTATTTT
>TRBJ2-6|few|TRBV5-6|-
CASSPRQSSWANVLTF
TGTGCCAGCAGCCCCCGACAGTCATCGTGGGCCAACGTCCTGACTTTC
>TRBJ1-1|many|TRBV7-6|-
CASSLEAVATEAFF
TGTGCCAGCAGCTTAGAGGCGGTTGCTACTGAAGCTTTCTTT
>TRBJ2-1|-|TRBV7-2|TRBD2
CASNIGASGGSNEQFF
TGTGCCAGCAATATAGGGGCTAGCGGGGGGTCCAATGAGCAGTTCTTC
>TRBJ2-1|many|TRBV9|-
CASSLRSSYNEQFF
TGTGCCAGCAGCCTGAGAAGCTCCTACAATGAGCAGTTCTTC
>TRBJ2-2|many|TRBV6-5|-
CASSYSASGYTGELFF
TGTGCCAGCAGTTACTCGGCCTCGGGGTACACCGGGGAGCTGTTTTTT
>TRBJ1-5|-|TRBV6-2/TRBV6-3|-
CASSATAYSNQPQHF
TGTGCCAGCAGTGCGACCGCGTATAGCAATCAGCCCCAGCATTTT
>TRBJ2-5|few|TRBV5-1|TRBD2
CASSLGGRSIGAQYF
TGCGCCAGCAGCTTGGGCGGGAGGTCCATCGGGGCCCAGTACTTC
>TRBJ2-5|many|TRBV7-9|-
CASSLSGGGVETQYF
TGTGCCAGCAGCTTGTCGGGTGGAGGTGTAGAGACCCAGTACTTC
>TRBJ1-6|-|TRBV9|TRBD1
CASSASSRDRGSPLHF
TGTGCCAGCAGCGCATCCTCCCGGGACAGGGGCTCACCCCTCCACTTT
>TRBJ1-1|many|TRBV29-1|-
CSVAEGLGAFF
TGCAGCGTTGCGGAGGGGTTGGGAGCTTTCTTT
>TRBJ1-2|many|TRBV7-9|TRBD1
CASSLWNRGDYGYTF
TGTGCCAGCAGCTTGTGGAACAGGGGTGACTATGGCTACACCTTC
>TRBJ2-1|many|TRBV20-1|TRBD1
CSASDGGQGYNEQFF
TGCAGTGCTAGCGACGGGGGACAGGGCTACAATGAGCAGTTCTTC
>TRBJ2-1|few|TRBV11-3|-
CASSLVVRRVWQSYNEQFF
TGTGCCAGCAGCTTAGTCGTCCGACGGGTCTGGCAGTCCTACAATGAGCAGTTCTTC
>TRBJ2-3|many|TRBV4-1|-
CASRAAGHSTDTQYF
TGCGCCAGCAGGGCAGCGGGACATAGCACAGATACGCAGTATTTT
>TRBJ1-1|few|TRBV19|-
CASTLGGARTEAFF
TGTGCCAGTACCCTAGGGGGAGCGAGGACTGAAGCTTTCTTT
>TRBJ2-3|many|TRBV6-2/TRBV6-3|-
CASSLLSRSTDTQYF
TGTGCCAGCAGTTTGCTATCGAGGAGCACAGATACGCAGTATTTT
>TRBJ2-7|many|TRBV25-1|TRBD1
CASSLDREVYEQYF
TGTGCCAGCAGTTTGGACAGGGAAGTCTACGAGCAGTACTTC
>TRBJ1-5|many|TRBV29-1|TRBD1
CSASDGTGGNQPQHF
TGCAGCGCCTCTGATGGGACAGGGGGTAATCAGCCCCAGCATTTT